This T cell receptor beta chain emerged from a study of shared clonotypes between healthy human individuals. Study-level results: Sequencing depth was a factor that was expected to affect clonotype sharing among donors. When compared with the clonotypes that were shared by all four sorted-subset donors, the non-shared clonotypes turned out to have lower generation probabilities.

This table comes from immunoSEQ multiplex PCR, and its TCRdb copy is limited to in-frame clones, with some not included. Counted here are roughly 720,000 clones, about 92% occurring once; the ten biggest clones make up 30% to 35%. This clone has just a few counts. The target antigen is unknown. This TCR was recovered from a man between 18 and 29 years old in good health. Some clones in this sample may be carry-over from other donors' samples. The material sequenced was memory CD8+ T cells from PBMCs. Subset given: CD45RO+ cells pooled with CCR7-negative TemRA cells.

CDR3 DNA: TGTGCCAGCAGGGACGAGGGGGAGACCCAGTACTTC. Residues: CASRDEGETQYF. The J gene is TRBJ2-5, the V gene TRBV7-6; possibly TRBD1 or TRBD2 for D (5 bases each). CDR1 is SGHVS, CDR2 FNYEAQ, per germline. This CDR3 contains 12 residues. The V gene lost 6 bases and the J gene lost 5 bases, with 10 bases spanning the gap.